The 29 T cell receptor beta chains below were found in one sample sequenced in a study of shared clonotypes between healthy human individuals. Some clones are missing from TCRdb's copy, which holds only in-frame ones; the method was immunoSEQ multiplex PCR. This sample yields under 2,500,000 clones, of which around 95% are seen a single time; 0.1% to 0.15% belongs to the top ten. Sequencing input: naive CD4+ T cells sorted from blood. Subset of the sample: CD45RA+ positively selected. Receptor source: a man in his late teens or twenties in good health.

The rearrangement joins TRBV4-1 to TRBJ2-7, with no clear D. The CDR3 runs to 15 residues. Germline lookup yields CDR1 MGHRA and CDR2 YSYEKL. V dropped 0 bases and J dropped 2 bases, with 11 bases sitting between them. The chain's CDR3 is CASSQELTSPYEQYF. The CDR3 DNA reads TGCGCCAGCAGCCAAGAGTTGACCAGCCCCTACGAGCAGTACTTC.

The chain has TRBV7-2 and TRBJ2-1, with 7 bases matching TRBD1. The germline CDR1 and CDR2 sequences are SGHTA and FQGNSA. The CDR3 is made up of 15 amino acids. V was pared by 1 base and J by 6 bases, with 6 bases of the junction left unmatched. The CDR3 nucleotides read TGTGCCAGCAGCTTAGTTGGGACAGAGCCCAATGAGCAGTTCTTC. It translates to CASSLVGTEPNEQFF.

The CDR3 here is CASGDLSTGSYEQYF. CDR3 in DNA: TGTGCCAGCGGCGACCTATCGACTGGCTCCTACGAGCAGTACTTC. The V and J genes are TRBV6-5 and TRBJ2-7; D uncertain. Trimming removed 8 bases from V and 0 bases from J, with 17 bases in between. The germline CDR1 and CDR2 sequences are MNHEY and SVGAGI. The CDR3 covers 15 residues.

The chain combines TRBV7-2 with TRBJ2-2; D is undetermined. The germline V gene has CDR1 SGHTA and CDR2 FQGNSA. V shed 3 bases and J shed 3 bases, with 14 bases lying between them. The CDR3 spans 16 residues. CDR3 residues: CASSLAVGVYTGELFF. The DNA for the CDR3 is TGTGCCAGCAGCTTGGCGGTCGGCGTTTACACCGGGGAGCTGTTTTTT.

The chain uses TRBV6-1 and TRBJ2-7; D remains unclear. Trimming took 4 bases from V and 5 from J, leaving 12 bases between them. CDR1 and CDR2 (germline): MNHNS, SASEGT. The CDR3 contains 13 residues. The CDR3 here is CASSGLELDEQYF. CDR3 coding DNA: TGTGCCAGCAGTGGGCTAGAGTTAGACGAGCAGTACTTC.

This clone occurred a few times. This sequence joins TRBV10-3 and TRBJ1-5; the D is unclear. This CDR3 spans 13 amino acids. CDR1 and CDR2 from the germline V gene are ENHRY and SYGVKD. Deletions cut 3 bases from V and 5 bases from J, with 8 bases between. The CDR3 sequence is CAISERQDQPQHF. The CDR3 DNA is TGTGCCATCAGTGAAAGGCAGGATCAGCCCCAGCATTTT.

J is TRBJ2-1 and V is TRBV7-9; D gene ambiguous. From germline, CDR1 is SEHNR and CDR2 FQNEAQ (reference sequence). Trimming shortened V by 1 base and J by 8 bases, and 12 bases separated the two germline ends. The CDR3 loop spans 14 amino acids. The CDR3 nucleotides are TGTGCCAGCAGCTTAGTGATACCTTCCCATGAGCAGTTCTTC. This codes for CASSLVIPSHEQFF.

Regarding this clone: The sample has other DNA sequences that encode this CDR3 too. CDR3 DNA sequence: TGTGCCAGCAGCGTTGGACTAGCGACAGATACGCAGTATTTT. Its translation: CASSVGLATDTQYF. This rearrangement joins TRBV7-2 to TRBJ2-3; TRBD2 matches 9 bases. V lost 5 bases to trimming and J lost 3 bases; unmatched junction nucleotides: 3. Germline values: CDR1 SGHTA, CDR2 FQGNSA. The CDR3 consists of 14 residues.

This chain links TRBV18 with TRBJ2-1, with 10 positions matching TRBD1. The length of the CDR3 is 15 residues. Losses at the gene ends were 1 base for V and 4 bases for J; bases not matched to a gene: 1. Germline V gene sequence: CDR1 KGHSH, CDR2 LQKENI. CDR3 loop: CASSPQGQGYNEQFF. The CDR3 DNA is TGTGCCAGCTCACCACAGGGACAGGGGTACAATGAGCAGTTCTTC. The variable domain in full, with the rest retrieved from reference TRBV18 and TRBJ2-1, is NAGVMQNPRHLVRRRGQEARLRCSPMKGHSHVYWYRQLPEEGLKFMVYLQKENIIDESGMPKERFSAEFPKEGPSILRIQQVVRGDSAAYFCASSPQGQGYNEQFFGPGTRLTVL.

This sequence joins TRBV11-2 and TRBJ2-7; D is ambiguous. Deletions cut 0 bases from V and 1 base from J, with 10 bases between. CDR1 and CDR2 from the germline V gene are SGHAT and FQNNGV. The length of the CDR3 is 15 residues. The CDR3 protein is CASSLETVKSYEQYF. CDR3 nucleotides: TGTGCCAGCAGCTTAGAAACGGTCAAATCCTACGAGCAGTACTTC. Full variable domain (remainder filled in from reference TRBV11-2 and TRBJ2-7): EAGVAQSPRYKIIEKRQSVAFWCNPISGHATLYWYQQILGQGPKLLIQFQNNGVVDDSQLPKDRFSAERLKGVDSTLKIQPAKLEDSAVYLCASSLETVKSYEQYFGPGTRLTVT.

The V and J genes are TRBV30 and TRBJ1-3; D call uncertain. The CDR3 runs to 16 residues. Looked up from germline, CDR1 is GTSNPN and CDR2 is SVGIG (reference sequence). V gave up 3 bases and J gave up 2 bases, with 17 bases separating them. The CDR3 region is CAWRHRALRPGNTIYF. The CDR3 bases are TGTGCCTGGAGACACAGAGCCCTTAGGCCTGGAAACACCATATATTTT.

This chain uses TRBV2 with TRBJ1-4; D unresolved. V was pared by 0 bases and J by 11 bases, with 4 bases between. CDR3 size: 11 residues. Germline assignment: CDR1 SNHLY and CDR2 FYNNEI. The CDR3 loop reads CASSEAQKLFF. CDR3 DNA: TGTGCCAGCAGTGAAGCGCAGAAACTGTTTTTT. The variable domain in full, with the rest retrieved from reference TRBV2 and TRBJ1-4, is EPEVTQTPSHQVTQMGQEVILRCVPISNHLYFYWYRQILGQKVEFLVSFYNNEISEKSEIFDDQFSVERPDGSNFTLKIRSTKLEDSAMYFCASSEAQKLFFGSGTQLSVL.

V is TRBV4-1 and J is TRBJ1-3; unclear D gene. Trimming removed 3 bases at V and 0 bases at J, with 18 bases between. The CDR3 length is 18 residues. The germline CDR1 and CDR2 sequences are MGHRA and YSYEKL. In DNA, the CDR3 is TGCGCCAGCAGCCAGCCTTTTACCTCGGGGATCTCTGGAAACACCATATATTTT. This translates into CASSQPFTSGISGNTIYF.

The J gene is TRBJ2-7, the V gene TRBV5-5, with 8 nucleotides matching TRBD1. The germline gives CDR1 SGHKS, CDR2 YYEKEE (reference sequence). The CDR3 covers 17 residues. V gave up 4 bases and J gave up 0 bases; unmatched junction bases: 12. CDR3 DNA: TGTGCCAGCAGCCCCCGTGTGGGGACAGGCAGCTCCTACGAGCAGTACTTC. Translation: CASSPRVGTGSSYEQYF.

This sequence joins TRBV13 and TRBJ1-1, with D tentatively TRBD1 (5 bases). Deletions cut 6 bases from V and 2 bases from J, with 16 bases between. The CDR3 length is 15 residues. The germline V gene encodes CDR1 PRHDT and CDR2 FYEKMQ (reference sequence). The CDR3 here is CASRSRRVFNTEAFF. As DNA, the CDR3 is TGTGCCAGCAGGTCTCGCAGGGTTTTCAACACTGAAGCTTTCTTT.

The gene calls are TRBV30 and TRBJ2-7; 8 positions agree with TRBD1. The CDR3 is 13 residues long. The junction had 7 bases not matched to a gene; V was cut back by 5 bases and J by 4 bases. The V gene's germline CDR1 is GTSNPN and CDR2 SVGIG (reference sequence). The CDR3: CAWAGQGAYEQYF. The DNA for the CDR3 is TGTGCCTGGGCAGGGCAGGGGGCTTACGAGCAGTACTTC.

The J gene is TRBJ1-6, the V gene TRBV27; D perhaps matches TRBD1 (5 bases). V gave up 3 bases and J gave up 8 bases, with 11 bases separating them. The CDR3 contains 14 residues. CDR1 is MNHEY and CDR2 is SMNVEV in the germline V gene (reference sequence). CDR3 nucleotides: TGTGCCAGCAGTTTTCGTGGGGGTTATTCACCCCTCCACTTT. Translation: CASSFRGGYSPLHF.

The chain links TRBV5-1 to TRBJ2-5, with 9 nucleotides matching TRBD2. This CDR3 has 15 amino acids. V shed 2 bases and J 5 bases; nucleotides not matched to a gene: 7. Germline V lookup: CDR1 SGHRS, CDR2 YFSETQ. The CDR3 protein is CASSFLAGVSETQYF. CDR3 coding DNA: TGCGCCAGCAGCTTCTTAGCGGGAGTATCGGAGACCCAGTACTTC. Full variable domain (rest looked up from reference TRBV5-1 and TRBJ2-5): KAGVTQTPRYLIKTRGQQVTLSCSPISGHRSVSWYQQTPGQGLQFLFEYFSETQRNKGNFPGRFSGRQFSNSRSEMNVSTLELGDSALYLCASSFLAGVSETQYFGPGTRLLVL.

The rearrangement links TRBV6-1 to TRBJ1-2; 8 bases are shared with TRBD1. Germline V CDR1 and CDR2: MNHNS, SASEGT. This CDR3 comprises 17 residues. Trimming took 1 base from V and 4 from J; bases not matched to a gene: 11. CDR3 amino acids: CASSEELLRGQTYGYTF. CDR3 sequence (DNA): TGTGCCAGCAGTGAAGAACTACTCAGGGGGCAAACCTATGGCTACACCTTC.

V is TRBV28 and J is TRBJ1-4; D gene ambiguous. CDR3 length: 15 amino acids. V lost 4 bases and J 0 bases, leaving 9 bases between the germline ends. Per germline, CDR1 MDHEN and CDR2 SYDVKM. Here the CDR3 reads CASSSQMTTNEKLFF. CDR3 sequence (DNA): TGTGCCAGCAGTTCGCAAATGACAACTAATGAAAAACTGTTTTTT.

This clone came up a few times. The same CDR3 can be traced to other DNA sequences in this sample. The rearrangement links TRBV30 to TRBJ1-5; D gene ambiguous. The germline V gene encodes CDR1 GTSNPN and CDR2 SVGIG (reference sequence). Trimming shortened V by 5 bases and J by 0 bases, and 5 bases separated the two germline ends. The CDR3 length is 12 residues. The CDR3 here is CAWGDSNQPQHF. For the CDR3, the DNA is TGTGCCTGGGGGGATAGCAATCAGCCCCAGCATTTT.

On this clone: This specimen includes other DNA sequences encoding the same CDR3. The chain combines TRBV30 with TRBJ2-7, with a possible D match to TRBD2 (5 bases). Germline-derived CDR1 and CDR2 are GTSNPN and SVGIG (reference sequence). Trimming took 5 bases from V and 3 from J, leaving 8 bases between them. This CDR3 spans 11 amino acids. As DNA, the CDR3 is TGTGCCTGGGGGAGTAGCTACGAGCAGTACTTC. Its protein is CAWGSSYEQYF.

The gene calls are TRBV6-1 and TRBJ2-7; D possibly corresponds to TRBD2 (7 bases). V lost 6 bases and J 2 bases, leaving 11 bases between the germline ends. The CDR3 sequence is 13 residues long. Germline CDR1 and CDR2: MNHNS and SASEGT. Here the CDR3 DNA reads TGTGCCAGCAGAGGCGGGGGCCCCTACGAGCAGTACTTC. This encodes CASRGGGPYEQYF.

This clone occurred once. The chain recombines TRBV7-8 with TRBJ1-2; D remains unclear. The CDR3 consists of 15 residues. The V end lost 5 bases, the J end lost 2 bases, and 15 bases lay between the germline ends. CDR1 and CDR2 (germline): SGHVS, FQNEAQ. CDR3 DNA: TGTGCCAGCAGCCAAACCTTGGGCAGCAACTATGGCTACACCTTC. This gives the protein CASSQTLGSNYGYTF.

The chain joins TRBV2 to TRBJ2-2; D possibly corresponds to TRBD1 (5 bases). CDR3 size: 15 residues. The V gene's germline CDR1 is SNHLY and CDR2 FYNNEI. Between the trimmed V and J ends, which lost 8 bases and 0 bases, there was a span of 13 bases. DNA of the CDR3: TGTGCCAGCGGAATCCAGGGAACGAACACCGGGGAGCTGTTTTTT. The encoded protein is CASGIQGTNTGELFF.

As regards this clone: The sample contains more than one DNA sequence encoding this CDR3. V usage is TRBV19 and J usage is TRBJ2-7, with D unresolved. The germline V gene has CDR1 LNHDA and CDR2 SQIVND (reference sequence). The V end lost 5 bases, the J end lost 2 bases, and 13 bases lay between the germline ends. The CDR3 is 14 amino acids. Written as DNA, the CDR3 is TGTGCCAGTAGTTCGCCAGGAGAGACCTACGAGCAGTACTTC. Protein: CASSSPGETYEQYF.

This chain links TRBV5-4 with TRBJ1-5; 10 bases align to TRBD1. Germline values: CDR1 SGHNT, CDR2 YYREEE (reference sequence). The junction had 5 bases not matched to a gene; V was cut back by 4 bases and J by 4 bases. The CDR3 is made up of 15 amino acids. CDR3 DNA: TGTGCCAGCAGCCCAGACAGGGGGCCTAATCAGCCCCAGCATTTT. This translates into CASSPDRGPNQPQHF.

On this clone itself: In the same sample, other DNA sequences code for this CDR3. The chain joins TRBV2 to TRBJ2-3, with TRBD2 identical over 7 bases. The ends lost 4 bases at V and 0 bases at J; junction bases unmatched: 4. The CDR3 runs 15 residues. Looked up from germline, CDR1 is SNHLY and CDR2 is FYNNEI. The CDR3 spells CASSGQAGSTDTQYF. DNA for the CDR3: TGTGCCAGCAGTGGACAAGCGGGGAGCACAGATACGCAGTATTTT.

The V gene is TRBV7-2, the J gene TRBJ1-1; the match to TRBD1 covers 7 bases. CDR1 is SGHTA and CDR2 is FQGNSA in the germline V gene. V was pared by 5 bases and J by 2 bases, with 8 bases of the junction left unmatched. CDR3 length equals 15 residues. CDR3 sequence reads: CASSPDRVYNTEAFF. Here the CDR3 DNA reads TGTGCCAGCAGCCCAGACAGGGTCTACAACACTGAAGCTTTCTTT.